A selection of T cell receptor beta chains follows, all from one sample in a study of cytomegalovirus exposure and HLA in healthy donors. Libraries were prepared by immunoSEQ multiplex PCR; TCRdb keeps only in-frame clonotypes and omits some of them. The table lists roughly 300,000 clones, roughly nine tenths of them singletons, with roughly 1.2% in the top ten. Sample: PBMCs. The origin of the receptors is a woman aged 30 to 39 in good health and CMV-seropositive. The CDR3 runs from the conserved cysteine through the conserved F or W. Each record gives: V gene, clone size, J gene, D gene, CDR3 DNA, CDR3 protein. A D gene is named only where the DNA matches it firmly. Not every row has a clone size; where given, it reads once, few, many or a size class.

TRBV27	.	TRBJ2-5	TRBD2	TGTGCCAGCAGTTTAAGACTAGCAGCTCAAGAGACCCAGTACTTC	CASSLRLAAQETQYF
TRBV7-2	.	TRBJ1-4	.	TGTGCCAGCAGGCCCGGGCCTAGTGATGAAAAACTGTTTTTT	CASRPGPSDEKLFF
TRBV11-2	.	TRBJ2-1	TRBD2	TGTGCCAGCAGCTTAGATCGAGCGGGAGAGCAGTTCTTC	CASSLDRAGEQFF
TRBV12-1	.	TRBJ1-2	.	TGTGCCAGCAGCTACGAGGACAGGGAGGACACAAGGTATGGCTACACCTTC	CASSYEDREDTRYGYTF
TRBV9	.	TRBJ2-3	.	TGTGCCAGCAGCGTAGGGAGGGATACGCAGTATTTT	CASSVGRDTQYF
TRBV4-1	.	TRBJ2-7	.	TGCGCCAGCAGCCAAGATCTAGGGGCCCTAGAGCAGTACTTC	CASSQDLGALEQYF
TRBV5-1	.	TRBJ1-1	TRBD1	TGCGCCAGCAGCTTGGATCTCGACAGGGAGGCTGAAGCTTTCTTT	CASSLDLDREAEAFF
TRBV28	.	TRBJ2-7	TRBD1	TGTGCCAGCAGTCCTGGGGACAGGGGCTACGAGCAGTACTTC	CASSPGDRGYEQYF
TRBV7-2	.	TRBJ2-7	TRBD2	TGTGCCAGCAGCCACGGACTAGCGGGATCCTACGAGCAGTACTTC	CASSHGLAGSYEQYF
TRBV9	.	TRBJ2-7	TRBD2	TGTGCCAGCAGCGTTAATTTTCTAGCGGGAGCCAACGAGCAGTACTTC	CASSVNFLAGANEQYF
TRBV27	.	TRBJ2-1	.	TGTGCCAGCAGCCTTTCCTACAATGAGCAGTTCTTC	CASSLSYNEQFF
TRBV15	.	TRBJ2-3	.	TGTGCCACCAGCCGGAGCCGGGGCCCAACAGATACGCAGTATTTT	CATSRSRGPTDTQYF
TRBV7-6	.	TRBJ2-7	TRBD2	TGTGCCAGCAGTCCTATAGCGGGGGGCCTTTCCTACGAGCAGTACTTC	CASSPIAGGLSYEQYF
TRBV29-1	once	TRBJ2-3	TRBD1	TGCAGCGCCCAAAGAGGACAGGGGGTCAGCACAGATACGCAGTATTTT	CSAQRGQGVSTDTQYF
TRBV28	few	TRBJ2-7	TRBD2	TGTGCCAGCAGTCTAGCGGGAGCACCCTACGAGCAGTACTTC	CASSLAGAPYEQYF
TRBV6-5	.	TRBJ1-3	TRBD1	TGTGCCAGCAGTAGGGGGCCTTATGGAAACACCATATATTTT	CASSRGPYGNTIYF
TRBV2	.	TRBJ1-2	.	TGTGCCAGCAGTGCAGGGACTCTACGGTATGGCTACACCTTC	CASSAGTLRYGYTF
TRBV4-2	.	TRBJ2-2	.	TGTGCCAGCAGCCAAGATATACAGGTGCAAGCCGGGGAGCTGTTTTTT	CASSQDIQVQAGELFF
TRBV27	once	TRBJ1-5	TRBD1	TGTGCCAGCAGTCCTAATACAGGGGCCGACAATCAGCCCCAGCATTTT	CASSPNTGADNQPQHF
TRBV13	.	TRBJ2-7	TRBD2	TGTGCCAGCAGCTTAGGACTAGCGGGAGAAACCAGGTACGAGCAGTACTTC	CASSLGLAGETRYEQYF
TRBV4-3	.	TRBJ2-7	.	TGCGCCAGCAGCCATGCGGGATCCTACGAGCAGTACTTC	CASSHAGSYEQYF
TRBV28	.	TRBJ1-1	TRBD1	TGTGCCAGCATTAACCCTCCCAGGGGGCCCACTGAAGCTTTCTTT	CASINPPRGPTEAFF
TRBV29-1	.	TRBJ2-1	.	TGCAGCGTTGAAGGGCGGGGCAATGAGCAGTTCTTC	CSVEGRGNEQFF
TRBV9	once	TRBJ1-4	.	TGTGCCAGCAGCGTAGCAGCCAGGGCCGAAAAACTGTTTTTT	CASSVAARAEKLFF
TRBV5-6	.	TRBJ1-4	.	TGTGCCAGCAGCTTGGGTGGCTGGTTTTCTGAAAAACTGTTTTTT	CASSLGGWFSEKLFF
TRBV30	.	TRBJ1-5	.	TGTGCCTGGAGTATAGAGGGGAACAATCAGCCCCAGCATTTT	CAWSIEGNNQPQHF
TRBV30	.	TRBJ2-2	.	TGTGCCTGGAGTAGGGGTAGGAACACCGGGGAGCTGTTTTTT	CAWSRGRNTGELFF
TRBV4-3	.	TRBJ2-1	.	TGCGCCAGCAGTCCTGGCCGGGCATGGTTAACTGAGCAGTTCTTC	CASSPGRAWLTEQFF
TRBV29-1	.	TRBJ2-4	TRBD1	TGCAGCGTTGCCACAGGGGGAAACATTCAGTACTTC	CSVATGGNIQYF
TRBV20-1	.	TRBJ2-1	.	TGCAGTGCCGACAGGGAGGCTGAGCAGTTCTTC	CSADREAEQFF
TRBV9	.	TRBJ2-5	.	TGTGCCAGCAGCGCGGGGTTCCAAGAGACCCAGTACTTC	CASSAGFQETQYF
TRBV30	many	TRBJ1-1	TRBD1	TGTGCCTGGGGGACAGGGCTGGCCACTGAAGCTTTCTTT	CAWGTGLATEAFF
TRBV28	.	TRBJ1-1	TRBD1	TGTGCCAGCAGGGCCCCCTCCCTGACAGGGCATGGGGGCACTGAAGCTTTCTTT	CASRAPSLTGHGGTEAFF
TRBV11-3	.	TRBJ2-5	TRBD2	TGTGCCAGCAGCTTAGATCCAGCGGGAGGAGAGACCCAGTACTTC	CASSLDPAGGETQYF
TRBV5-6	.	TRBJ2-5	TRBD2	TGTGCCAGCAGCTGGGCGGGAGGGGTTCAAGAGACCCAGTACTTC	CASSWAGGVQETQYF
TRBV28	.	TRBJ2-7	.	TGTGCCAGCACAGGACGGTACGAGCAGTACTTC	CASTGRYEQYF
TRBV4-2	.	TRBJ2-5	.	TGTGCCAGCAGCCAAGTTGGGACCCAGTACTTC	CASSQVGTQYF
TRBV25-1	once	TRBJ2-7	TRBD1	TGTGCCAGCAGTGTAGGGGGCAATAGAGACGAGCAGTACTTC	CASSVGGNRDEQYF
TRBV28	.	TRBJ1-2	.	TGTGCCAGCACCTCAGGACTCAACTATGGCTACACCTTC	CASTSGLNYGYTF
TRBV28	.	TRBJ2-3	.	TGTGCCAGCAGTCCTCCGGGGGCTAGCACAGATACGCAGTATTTT	CASSPPGASTDTQYF
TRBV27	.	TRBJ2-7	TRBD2	TGTGCCAGCAGTCTAGCGGGAAGGTCGTACGAGCAGTACTTC	CASSLAGRSYEQYF
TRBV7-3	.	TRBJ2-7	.	TGTGCCAGCAGCGAAAGACGGTACAGGGCTACTGAGCAGTACTTC	CASSERRYRATEQYF
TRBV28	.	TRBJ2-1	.	TGTGCCAGCACTCAGGGTCCCTACAATGAGCAGTTCTTC	CASTQGPYNEQFF
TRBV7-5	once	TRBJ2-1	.	TGTGCCAGAAGCTTGGGACTAGCGGGGACCAATGAGCAGTTCTTC	CARSLGLAGTNEQFF
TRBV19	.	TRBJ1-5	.	TGTGCCAGTAGTATAGGACCAGGCCTTCAGCCCCAGCATTTT	CASSIGPGLQPQHF
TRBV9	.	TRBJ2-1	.	TGTGCCAGCAGCGTAGGGAACAGTTACAATGAGCAGTTCTTC	CASSVGNSYNEQFF
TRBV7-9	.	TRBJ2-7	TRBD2	TGTGCCAGCAGCTTAGTGGGGACTAGCGGGAAACCACTACGGGGCGAGCAGTACTTC	CASSLVGTSGKPLRGEQYF
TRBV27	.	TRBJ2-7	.	TGTGCCAGCAGTTTGAAATGGCGGGGAAGCTCCTACGAGCAGTACTTC	CASSLKWRGSSYEQYF
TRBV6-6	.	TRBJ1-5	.	TGTGCCAGCAGCCTAGATCCGGGAATCAGTCAGCCCCAGCATTTT	CASSLDPGISQPQHF
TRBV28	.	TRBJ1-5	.	TGTGCCAGCAGTTTGGTGGGAGGAGTACAGCCCCAGCATTTT	CASSLVGGVQPQHF
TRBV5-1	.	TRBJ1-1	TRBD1	TGCGCCAGCAGCTTGGTAGGGGACAGAAGTACTGAAGCTTTCTTT	CASSLVGDRSTEAFF
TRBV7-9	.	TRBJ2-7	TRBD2	TGTGCCAGCAGCGAAAGCGGGAGCGGCTACGAGCAGTACTTC	CASSESGSGYEQYF
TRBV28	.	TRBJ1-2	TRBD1	TGTGCCAGCAGTCAATTCTACCGGGACAGGGCGTTCTATGGCTACACCTTC	CASSQFYRDRAFYGYTF
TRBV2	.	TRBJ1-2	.	TGTGCCAGCAGTGAATGGGTGGGCAGGGACTATGGCTACACCTTC	CASSEWVGRDYGYTF
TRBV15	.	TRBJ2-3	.	TGTGCCACCAGCGCACCGGGACTCTGGGCTGGAGATACGCAGTATTTT	CATSAPGLWAGDTQYF
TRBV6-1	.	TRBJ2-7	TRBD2	TGTGCCAGCAGTGAATTTGGGGGGATTAGCGGGGGCCGGTACGAGCAGTACTTC	CASSEFGGISGGRYEQYF
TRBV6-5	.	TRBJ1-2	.	TGTGCCAGCAGTTACTATCAACCACAGGGTAGGGGTTTCTACACCTTC	CASSYYQPQGRGFYTF
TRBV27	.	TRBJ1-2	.	TGTGCCAGCAGTTTACGGGCAGGGAGCTATGGCTACACCTTC	CASSLRAGSYGYTF